The rows below give T cell receptor beta chains drawn from one sample of a study of blood T cell repertoires in COVID-19. Sequencing was performed with immunoSEQ multiplex PCR; in TCRdb, only in-frame clones are kept and a portion is missing. Here the sample spans 95,000 to 110,000 clones, around nine tenths being singletons. The sequenced sample was peripheral blood. The receptor source for this set is a woman older than 75 in a cohort sampled during active COVID-19. The CDR3 runs from the conserved cysteine through the conserved F or W. The D gene is left open where the match is weak. Size is stated for part of the rows, as once, few or many counts, or as a class when the clone is expanded.

D gene,clone size,CDR3 length,J gene,V gene,CDR3 protein,CDR3 DNA
NA,once,13,TRBJ2-3,TRBV5-1,CASRAGQADTQYF,TGCGCCAGCCGAGCGGGACAGGCAGATACGCAGTATTTT
TRBD1,NA,16,TRBJ2-1,TRBV11-2,CASSLDQGDRTGEQFF,TGTGCCAGCAGCTTAGATCAGGGGGACAGGACCGGTGAGCAGTTCTTC
NA,many,12,TRBJ2-7,TRBV5-6,CASSPQGYEQYF,TGTGCCAGCAGCCCCCAGGGCTACGAGCAGTACTTC
TRBD2,NA,15,TRBJ2-7,TRBV7-2,CASSLSSGAAYEQYF,TGTGCCAGCAGCTTAAGTAGCGGGGCAGCCTACGAGCAGTACTTC
TRBD1,NA,15,TRBJ2-7,TRBV3-1/TRBV3-2,CASSQSGTGIYEQYF,TGTGCCAGCAGCCAGTCCGGGACAGGGATCTACGAGCAGTACTTC
TRBD1,NA,15,TRBJ1-6,TRBV3-1/TRBV3-2,CASSRQGVALQALHF,TGTGCCAGCAGCCGACAGGGGGTTGCCCTTCAGGCCCTCCACTTT
TRBD1,NA,17,TRBJ2-2,TRBV19,CASSPIGQGPNTGELFF,TGTGCCAGTAGTCCTATCGGACAGGGCCCGAACACCGGGGAGCTGTTTTTT
TRBD1,NA,15,TRBJ2-7,TRBV29-1,CSVEWADRGPYEQYF,TGCAGCGTTGAATGGGCGGACAGGGGACCCTACGAGCAGTACTTC
NA,NA,12,TRBJ2-7,TRBV14,CASSLGDYEQYF,TGTGCCAGCAGCCTAGGAGACTACGAGCAGTACTTC
TRBD1,NA,14,TRBJ1-2,TRBV6-5,CASSRDRGGVGYTF,TGTGCCAGCAGTCGAGACAGGGGGGGGGTAGGCTACACCTTC
NA,NA,14,TRBJ2-1,TRBV5-1,CASSPGGTYNEQFF,TGCGCCAGCAGCCCGGGGGGCACCTACAATGAGCAGTTCTTC
TRBD2,NA,16,TRBJ2-7,TRBV24-1,CATLRVSGRPPYEQYF,TGTGCCACTTTAAGGGTTAGCGGGAGACCTCCCTACGAGCAGTACTTC
TRBD1,NA,17,TRBJ2-7,TRBV30,CAWSKRERTGVSYEQYF,TGTGCCTGGAGTAAAAGGGAACGGACAGGCGTTTCCTACGAGCAGTACTTC
TRBD2,NA,17,TRBJ2-7,TRBV11-2,CASMIGLTGLVAYEQYF,TGTGCCAGCATGATAGGCTTAACGGGACTAGTCGCCTACGAGCAGTACTTC
NA,NA,19,TRBJ2-6,TRBV5-1,CASSLRQGSSISGANVLTF,TGCGCCAGCAGCTTGAGGCAGGGGTCCTCGATCTCTGGGGCCAACGTCCTGACTTTC
TRBD2,NA,12,TRBJ2-7,TRBV2,CASRTSGYEQYF,TGTGCCAGTAGGACTAGCGGCTACGAGCAGTACTTC
NA,NA,12,TRBJ1-5,TRBV12-3/TRBV12-4,CASSLQEGPQHF,TGTGCCAGCAGCCTCCAGGAGGGACCCCAGCATTTT
TRBD2,once,14,TRBJ2-7,TRBV15,CATSSGGRSYEQYF,TGTGCCACCAGCAGTGGCGGGAGGTCCTACGAGCAGTACTTC
NA,NA,15,TRBJ2-6,TRBV28,CASTLGGSGANVLTF,TGTGCCAGCACCCTGGGGGGCTCTGGGGCCAACGTCCTGACTTTC
TRBD2,NA,14,TRBJ2-1,TRBV5-1,CASSLVSGRNEQFF,TGCGCCAGCAGCTTGGTAAGCGGGAGAAATGAGCAGTTCTTC
NA,NA,14,TRBJ2-5,TRBV3-1/TRBV3-2,CASSQPGHKETQYF,TGTGCCAGCAGCCAACCCGGACATAAAGAGACCCAGTACTTC
TRBD2,NA,13,TRBJ2-1,TRBV28,CASHSGTHNEQFF,TGTGCCAGTCATAGCGGGACCCACAATGAGCAGTTCTTC